One and the same sample provided the 32 T cell receptor beta chains below, sequenced in a study of blood T cell repertoires in COVID-19. Clones were read by immunoSEQ multiplex PCR, and TCRdb kept only the in-frame ones, dropping some. The sample has a few hundred thousand clones, nearly 90% seen once. The material sequenced was PBMCs or T cells enriched from blood (not recorded which). These receptors were collected from a woman under 40 who had recovered from COVID-19.

This chain connects TRBV6-5 to TRBJ1-2; 7 nucleotides match TRBD1. The CDR3 is 13 residues long. CDR1 is MNHEY, CDR2 SVGAGI, per germline. V shed 6 bases and J 4 bases; nucleotides not matched to a gene: 5. The CDR3 region is CASSTGQSYGYTF. Here the CDR3 DNA reads TGTGCCAGCAGCACGGGACAGTCCTATGGCTACACCTTC.

The V gene is TRBV7-2, the J gene TRBJ1-2; 11 positions match TRBD1. The CDR3 spans 14 residues. Germline V gene sequence: CDR1 SGHTA, CDR2 FQGNSA. V gave up 4 bases and J gave up 3 bases; unmatched junction bases: 1. CDR3: CASSSGQGDYGYTF. Written as DNA, the CDR3 is TGTGCCAGCAGCTCGGGACAGGGGGACTATGGCTACACCTTC. The full variable domain, in which reference TRBV7-2 and TRBJ1-2 provide the parts outside the CDR3, is GAGVSQSPSNKVTEKGKDVELRCDPISGHTALYWYRQSLGQGLEFLIYFQGNSAPDKSGLPSDRFSAERTGGSVSTLTIQRTQQEDSAVYLCASSSGQGDYGYTFGSGTRLTVV.

The V gene is TRBV24-1, the J gene TRBJ2-5; 7 bases fit TRBD1. CDR3 length: 13 amino acids. Trimming cost V 4 bases and J 2 bases; bases outside gene matches: 0. The V gene's germline CDR1 is KGHDR and CDR2 SFDVKD. The CDR3 sequence is CATSDRGQETQYF. CDR3 in DNA: TGTGCCACCAGTGACAGGGGGCAAGAGACCCAGTACTTC.

The V gene is TRBV12-3 or TRBV12-4, the J gene TRBJ1-2; no definite D call. The V gene lost 1 base and the J gene lost 5 bases, with 8 bases spanning the gap. The CDR3 spans 13 residues. Here the CDR3 DNA reads TGTGCCAGCAGTTTAGGCCGGAGTTATGGCTACACCTTC. Translating gives CASSLGRSYGYTF.

The chain uses TRBV5-1 and TRBJ1-1, with 7 bases lining up with TRBD1. This CDR3 comprises 13 residues. The ends lost 5 bases at V and 4 bases at J; junction bases unmatched: 5. Germline CDR1 reads SGHRS; CDR2 reads YFSETQ. The CDR3 here is CASSPDRATEAFF. The DNA of the CDR3 is TGCGCCAGCAGTCCAGACAGGGCCACTGAAGCTTTCTTT.

The V and J genes are TRBV5-1 and TRBJ2-6; 8 nucleotides align to TRBD1. This CDR3 contains 18 residues. The V segment lost 4 bases and the J segment 3 bases; nucleotides outside the gene matches: 12. The V gene's germline CDR1 is SGHRS and CDR2 YFSETQ. CDR3 sequence (DNA): TGCGCCAGCAGCCAGACAGGGGATCCTTTTGGTGGGGCCAACGTCCTGACTTTC. The encoded protein is CASSQTGDPFGGANVLTF.

This rearrangement joins TRBV5-8 to TRBJ1-1, with unresolved D. Germline V lookup: CDR1 SGHTS, CDR2 YDEGEE. V lost 4 bases and J 0 bases, leaving 13 bases between the germline ends. The CDR3 is made up of 15 amino acids. The CDR3 loop is CASSLGRGMNTEAFF. CDR3 coding DNA: TGTGCCAGCAGCCTCGGGCGGGGAATGAACACTGAAGCTTTCTTT.

The chain couples TRBV7-8 to TRBJ1-6, with unresolved D. CDR1 SGHVS and CDR2 FQNEAQ come from the germline V gene. The CDR3 consists of 15 residues. V lost 1 base and J 7 bases, leaving 11 bases between the germline ends. The CDR3 is CASSLGEVRNSPLHF. The CDR3 DNA reads TGTGCCAGCAGCTTAGGGGAGGTGAGAAATTCACCCCTCCACTTT.

This chain uses TRBV3-1 (or the pseudogene TRBV3-2) with TRBJ1-5; TRBD1 agrees at 7 bases. With V trimmed by 4 bases and J by 3 bases, 9 bases remained unmatched. The V gene's germline CDR1 is LGHDT and CDR2 YNNKEL (reference sequence). The CDR3 is 16 amino acids. CDR3 nucleotides: TGTGCCAGCAGCCCAGGCCCCGACAGGGCCAATCAGCCCCAGCATTTT. This codes for CASSPGPDRANQPQHF.

This rearrangement joins TRBV30 to TRBJ1-4, with 10 positions matching TRBD1. The CDR3 extends over 17 amino acids. The V gene end was trimmed by 3 bases and the J gene end by 8 bases; junction bases not matched to a gene: 15. The germline gives CDR1 GTSNPN, CDR2 SVGIG (reference sequence). The CDR3 loop reads CAWSAPPRTGGREKLFF. CDR3 DNA: TGTGCCTGGAGCGCACCCCCCCGGACAGGGGGAAGGGAAAAACTGTTTTTT.

V and J are TRBV9 and TRBJ2-1, with 9 bases lining up with TRBD1. Germline V gives CDR1 SGDLS, CDR2 YYNGEE. Trimming removed 3 bases from V and 6 bases from J; junction bases left unmatched: 4. CDR3 length: 14 amino acids. CDR3: CASSGTGVGNEQFF. In DNA, the CDR3 is TGTGCCAGCAGCGGGACAGGGGTTGGCAATGAGCAGTTCTTC.

This clone has only one observation. This chain links TRBV3-1 (or the pseudogene TRBV3-2) with TRBJ1-1; D remains ambiguous. The CDR3 totals 14 residues. Trimming stripped 0 bases from V and 3 bases from J, with 8 bases between. Germline-derived CDR1 and CDR2 are LGHDT and YNNKEL (reference sequence). CDR3 in DNA: TGTGCCAGCAGCCAAGACCGAGGGTACACTGAAGCTTTCTTT. The encoded protein is CASSQDRGYTEAFF.

The V gene is TRBV7-9, the J gene TRBJ1-2; 7 bases are shared with TRBD1. V trimming: 6 bases; J trimming: 13 bases; junction bases outside the gene matches: 14. The CDR3 is made up of 13 amino acids. CDR1 SEHNR and CDR2 FQNEAQ come from the germline V gene (reference sequence). This chain's CDR3 is CASSFSDRERCTF. The CDR3 DNA sequence: TGTGCCAGCAGTTTTAGTGACAGGGAGAGGTGCACCTTC.

This chain connects TRBV9 to TRBJ1-4, with a possible D match to TRBD1 (6 bases). This CDR3 contains 15 residues. V lost 1 base to trimming and J lost 3 bases, with 10 bases between them. Germline values: CDR1 SGDLS, CDR2 YYNGEE. DNA for the CDR3: TGTGCCAGCAGCGTATCCGGGGGGCCTAATGAAAAACTGTTTTTT. Its translation is CASSVSGGPNEKLFF. Using reference TRBV9 and TRBJ1-4 for the parts outside the CDR3, the full variable domain is DSGVTQTPKHLITATGQRVTLRCSPRSGDLSVYWYQQSLDQGLQFLIQYYNGEERAKGNILERFSAQQFPDLHSELNLSSLELGDSALYFCASSVSGGPNEKLFFGSGTQLSVL.

The CDR3 DNA sequence: TGTGCCAGCAGTGTCCAACGGGGGGAAGTAAGCTATGGCTACACCTTC. Translation gives CASSVQRGEVSYGYTF. The gene calls are TRBV6-1 and TRBJ1-2; weak D call: TRBD1 (5 bases). CDR3 length equals 16 residues. Trimming removed 4 bases at V and 4 bases at J, with 19 bases between. Germline CDR1 MNHNS, CDR2 SASEGT.

The chain carries TRBV7-9 and TRBJ2-1, with D maybe TRBD1 (5 bases). Trimming shortened V by 0 bases and J by 15 bases, and 24 bases separated the two germline ends. CDR3 size: 16 residues. Germline V gene lookup returns CDR1 SEHNR and CDR2 FQNEAQ (reference sequence). The DNA for the CDR3 is TGTGCCAGCAGCTTAGCGTCCCAGGGTAACCCAATGCGTGGGTTCTTC. Protein sequence: CASSLASQGNPMRGFF.

This sequence joins TRBV6-4 and TRBJ1-3; TRBD1 aligns across 10 bases. This CDR3 is built from 16 residues. Trimming took 5 bases from V and 6 from J; bases not matched to a gene: 10. Per the germline V gene, CDR1 is MRHNA and CDR2 is SNTAGT. CDR3 sequence reads: CASSSGGQGPPNTIYF. As DNA, the CDR3 is TGTGCCAGCAGTTCGGGGGGACAGGGGCCCCCAAACACCATATATTTT.

The rearrangement links TRBV5-6 to TRBJ2-7, with D maybe TRBD1 (5 bases). Germline-derived CDR1 and CDR2 are SGHDT and YYEEEE. V dropped 0 bases and J dropped 3 bases, with 10 bases sitting between them. This CDR3 spans 14 amino acids. Here the CDR3 reads CASSLVVRDYEQYF. As DNA, the CDR3 is TGTGCCAGCAGCTTGGTAGTCAGGGACTACGAGCAGTACTTC.

The chain joins TRBV30 to TRBJ1-3; no reliable D call. Germline-derived CDR1 and CDR2 are GTSNPN and SVGIG (reference sequence). V shed 3 bases and J shed 4 bases, with 19 bases lying between them. This CDR3 region has 16 residues. The CDR3 nucleotides are TGTGCCTGGAGGACCTTTGGAGGCTCGGTAGGAAACACCATATATTTT. It codes for CAWRTFGGSVGNTIYF.

The chain uses TRBV6-2 or TRBV6-3 and TRBJ1-3; D not resolved. The V and J ends lost 4 bases and 3 bases respectively, with 7 bases between them. Germline assignment: CDR1 MNHEY and CDR2 SVGEGT. This CDR3 is 13 amino acids long. The CDR3, as DNA: TGTGCCAGCAGTTCGACGGGTGGAAACACCATATATTTT. Residues: CASSSTGGNTIYF.

The CDR3 DNA is TGCGCCAGCAGCCCGGACAGTGCTACAACTAATGAAAAACTGTTTTTT. Translation gives CASSPDSATTNEKLFF. The chain recombines TRBV4-3 with TRBJ1-4; a possible D gene is TRBD1 (6 bases). Germline lookup yields CDR1 LGHNA and CDR2 YSLEER. The CDR3 is made up of 16 amino acids. V lost 4 bases and J lost 0, with 12 bases in between.

The V and J genes are TRBV4-3 and TRBJ2-1; possibly TRBD2 for D (6 bases). Between the trimmed V and J ends, which lost 1 base and 6 bases, there was a span of 16 bases. The CDR3 consists of 16 residues. Germline values: CDR1 LGHNA, CDR2 YSLEER. The CDR3 coding sequence is TGCGCCAGCAGCCAAGGGGGACTCACCGCTGCCAATGAGCAGTTCTTC. Translating it yields CASSQGGLTAANEQFF.

The V call is TRBV7-6, the J call TRBJ1-2, with D possibly matching TRBD1 (6 bases). CDR1 and CDR2 (germline): SGHVS, FNYEAQ. The V and J ends lost 4 bases and 7 bases respectively, with 19 bases between them. The CDR3 consists of 15 residues. The CDR3 bases are TGTGCCAGCAGCTCAGGGGCAGGAGTATCTAGTGGCTACACCTTC. Translation gives CASSSGAGVSSGYTF.

V usage is TRBV27 and J usage is TRBJ2-3; D may be TRBD1 (5 bases). Germline CDR1 and CDR2: MNHEY and SMNVEV (reference sequence). Trimming removed 2 bases at V and 2 bases at J, with 14 bases between. The CDR3 spans 16 residues. CDR3 in DNA: TGTGCCAGCAGTTTAAGGGGTCAGGCTTCCACAGATACGCAGTATTTT. Its translation is CASSLRGQASTDTQYF.

The chain has TRBV6-6 and TRBJ1-4, with D hard to call. In germline, CDR1 is MNHNY, CDR2 SVGAGI (reference sequence). The V and J ends lost 10 bases and 8 bases respectively, with 14 bases between them. The CDR3 totals 12 residues. DNA for the CDR3: TGTGCCACTACCCGGGAGCGGGAAAAACTGTTTTTT. Translation gives CATTREREKLFF.

The J gene is TRBJ1-1, the V gene TRBV11-3; 7 positions match TRBD1. Germline loops: CDR1 SGHNT, CDR2 YENEEA. J was trimmed by 2 bases and V by 5 bases; bases with no gene match: 5. This CDR3 spans 14 amino acids. The chain's CDR3 is CASSAGTANTEAFF. In DNA, the CDR3 is TGTGCCAGCAGCGCCGGGACAGCTAACACTGAAGCTTTCTTT.

As for this clone: At one end the junction does not follow the germline gene, possibly because of a read error. The CDR3 nucleotides read TGCAGCGTTGACCGGGACAGCCTTTTT. Protein: CSVDRDSLF. The rearrangement uses TRBV29-1 and TRBJ1-1, with 7 bases lining up with TRBD1. Germline lookup yields CDR1 SQVTM and CDR2 ANQGSEA. CDR3 length: 9 amino acids. The full variable domain, with the rest looked up from reference TRBV29-1 and TRBJ1-1, is SAVISQKPSRDICQRGTSLTIQCQVDSQVTMMFWYRQQPGQSLTLIATANQGSEATYESGFVIDKFPISRPNLTFSTLTVSNMSPEDSSIYLCSVDRDSLFGQGTRLTVV.

The CDR3 is CASSYAGVNSNTGELFF. CDR3 DNA: TGTGCCAGCAGTTACGCGGGGGTAAACTCGAACACCGGGGAGCTGTTTTTT. The chain has TRBV6-2 or TRBV6-3 and TRBJ2-2; 7 positions agree with TRBD2. V gave up 2 bases and J gave up 0 bases; unmatched junction bases: 6. The CDR3 runs to 17 residues. CDR1 is MNHEY and CDR2 is SVGEGT in the germline V gene.

This chain joins TRBV6-6 and TRBJ1-4, with TRBD1 matching over 9 bases. The CDR3 length is 15 residues. V shed 4 bases and J 5 bases; nucleotides not matched to a gene: 5. CDR1 is MNHNY and CDR2 is SVGAGI in the germline V gene (reference sequence). CDR3 sequence (DNA): TGTGCCAGCAGTTTTGGGACAGGGTCGAATGAAAAACTGTTTTTT. It encodes CASSFGTGSNEKLFF.

The chain recombines TRBV7-9 with TRBJ1-1, with 10 bases aligning to TRBD1. CDR3 length: 16 residues. Germline CDR1 SEHNR, CDR2 FQNEAQ (reference sequence). The trim removed 4 bases at V and 0 bases at J, leaving 5 bases unmatched. CDR3 in amino acids: CASSSRQGAMNTEAFF. The CDR3 nucleotides read TGTGCCAGCAGCTCCCGACAGGGGGCAATGAACACTGAAGCTTTCTTT.

This chain connects TRBV9 to TRBJ2-7; 8 nucleotides align to TRBD1. V shed 4 bases, J shed 3 bases, and the junction held 6 bases outside the gene matches. The germline CDR1 and CDR2 sequences are SGDLS and YYNGEE. This CDR3 is 14 amino acids long. The DNA for the CDR3 is TGTGCCAGCAGCCCAGGGGGCGGAAACTACGAGCAGTACTTC. The encoded protein is CASSPGGGNYEQYF.

The CDR3 is CASSLRGVTEAFF. The CDR3 nucleotides read TGTGCCAGCAGCTTGCGCGGGGTCACTGAAGCTTTCTTT. This chain uses TRBV13 with TRBJ1-1; D is ambiguous. The CDR3 loop spans 13 amino acids. V dropped 3 bases and J dropped 4 bases, with 9 bases sitting between them. Germline values: CDR1 PRHDT, CDR2 FYEKMQ (reference sequence). The variable domain in full, completed from reference TRBV13 and TRBJ1-1, reads AAGVIQSPRHLIKEKRETATLKCYPIPRHDTVYWYQQGPGQDPQFLISFYEKMQSDKGSIPDRFSAQQFSDYHSELNMSSLELGDSALYFCASSLRGVTEAFFGQGTRLTVV.